A single sample is the source of the 2 T cell receptor beta chains below, sequenced in a study of vaccination and CD4 T cells after COVID-19. The treatment: roughly nine-day PBMC culture with coronavirus spike peptide pools or control peptides (ViraFEST assay). Scientists ran DNA taken from cultured CD4+ T cells through the Oncomine TCR Beta short-read assay for sequencing. MiXCR, run by TCRdb on the PCR reads, gives a single entry per CDR3 protein. Among approximately 22,000 distinct CDR3 sequences listed, about three fifths were seen once. These TCRs are of unknown antigen specificity. Sample: CD4+ T cells from blood, cultured in vitro. The receptors were sampled from a human donor who had recovered from COVID-19.

This clonotype has a single count. The chain carries TRBV10-3 and TRBJ1-6; 10 nucleotides agree with TRBD1. Germline V gene data show CDR1 as ENHRY and CDR2 as SYGVKD. The CDR3 loop spans 17 amino acids. V lost 2 bases to trimming and J lost 9 bases; unmatched junction nucleotides: 10. The CDR3 loop is CAISEGRGQGVSSPLHF. In DNA form, the CDR3 reads TGTGCCATCAGTGAGGGTCGAGGACAGGGGGTTAGTTCACCCCTCCACTTT.

The gene calls are TRBV19 and TRBJ2-4; D possibly corresponds to TRBD1 (6 bases). Germline CDR1 reads LNHDA; CDR2 reads SQIVND (reference sequence). V lost 4 bases to trimming and J lost 0 bases, with 22 bases between them. The CDR3 loop spans 19 amino acids. The CDR3 nucleotides read TGTGCCAGTAGTACGCTCTGGGAAGGGACAAGGGGAGCCAAAAACATTCAGTACTTC. As protein: CASSTLWEGTRGAKNIQYF.